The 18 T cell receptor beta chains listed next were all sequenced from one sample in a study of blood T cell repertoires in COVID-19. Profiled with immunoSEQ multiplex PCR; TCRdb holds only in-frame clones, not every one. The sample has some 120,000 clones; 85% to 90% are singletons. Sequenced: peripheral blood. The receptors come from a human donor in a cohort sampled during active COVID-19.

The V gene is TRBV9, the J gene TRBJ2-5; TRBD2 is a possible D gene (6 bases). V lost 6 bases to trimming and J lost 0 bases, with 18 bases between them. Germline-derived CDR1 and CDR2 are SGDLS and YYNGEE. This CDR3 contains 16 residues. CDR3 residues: CASTKTHGDYQETQYF. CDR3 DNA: TGTGCCAGCACCAAGACCCACGGGGACTACCAAGAGACCCAGTACTTC.

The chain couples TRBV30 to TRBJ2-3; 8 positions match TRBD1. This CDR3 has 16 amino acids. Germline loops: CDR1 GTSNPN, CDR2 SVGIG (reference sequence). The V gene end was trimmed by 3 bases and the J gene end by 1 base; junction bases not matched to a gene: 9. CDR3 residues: CAWSPMGQARTDTQYF. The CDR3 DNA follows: TGTGCCTGGAGCCCCATGGGACAGGCGCGCACAGATACGCAGTATTTT.

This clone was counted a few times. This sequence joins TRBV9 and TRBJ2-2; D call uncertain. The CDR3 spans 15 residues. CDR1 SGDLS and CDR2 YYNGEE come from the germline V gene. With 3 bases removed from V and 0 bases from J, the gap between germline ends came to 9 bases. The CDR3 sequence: CASSARITNTGELFF. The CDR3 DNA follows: TGTGCCAGCAGCGCGCGGATTACGAACACCGGGGAGCTGTTTTTT. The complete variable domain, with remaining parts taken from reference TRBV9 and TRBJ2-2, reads DSGVTQTPKHLITATGQRVTLRCSPRSGDLSVYWYQQSLDQGLQFLIQYYNGEERAKGNILERFSAQQFPDLHSELNLSSLELGDSALYFCASSARITNTGELFFGEGSRLTVL.

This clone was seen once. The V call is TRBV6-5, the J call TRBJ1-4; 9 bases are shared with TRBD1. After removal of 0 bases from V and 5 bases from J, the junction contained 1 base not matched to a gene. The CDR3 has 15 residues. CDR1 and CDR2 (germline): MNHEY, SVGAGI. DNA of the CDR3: TGTGCCAGCAGTTACTCGGGGACAGGGAATGAAAAACTGTTTTTT. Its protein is CASSYSGTGNEKLFF.

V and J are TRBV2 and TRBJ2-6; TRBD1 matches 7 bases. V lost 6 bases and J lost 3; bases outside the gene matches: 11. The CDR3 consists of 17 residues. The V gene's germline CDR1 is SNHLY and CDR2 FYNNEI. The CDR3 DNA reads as TGTGCCAGCAGCGTTCCGGGACAGACAATTGGGGCCAACGTCCTGACTTTC. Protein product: CASSVPGQTIGANVLTF. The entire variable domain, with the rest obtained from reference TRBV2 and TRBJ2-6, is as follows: EPEVTQTPSHQVTQMGQEVILRCVPISNHLYFYWYRQILGQKVEFLVSFYNNEISEKSEIFDDQFSVERPDGSNFTLKIRSTKLEDSAMYFCASSVPGQTIGANVLTFGAGSRLTVL.

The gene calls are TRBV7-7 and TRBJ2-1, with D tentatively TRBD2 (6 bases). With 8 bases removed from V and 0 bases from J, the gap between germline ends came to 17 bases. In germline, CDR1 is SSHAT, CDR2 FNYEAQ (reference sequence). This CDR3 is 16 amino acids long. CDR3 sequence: CASAVRDDDSYNEQFF. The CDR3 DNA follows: TGTGCCAGCGCCGTGCGGGACGACGACTCCTACAATGAGCAGTTCTTC.

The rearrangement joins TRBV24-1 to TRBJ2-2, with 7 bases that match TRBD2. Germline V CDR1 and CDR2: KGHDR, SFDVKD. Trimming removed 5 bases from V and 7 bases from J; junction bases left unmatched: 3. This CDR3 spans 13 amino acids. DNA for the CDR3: TGTGCCACCAGTGTTTCGGGAGGCGGGGAGCTGTTTTTT. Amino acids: CATSVSGGGELFF.

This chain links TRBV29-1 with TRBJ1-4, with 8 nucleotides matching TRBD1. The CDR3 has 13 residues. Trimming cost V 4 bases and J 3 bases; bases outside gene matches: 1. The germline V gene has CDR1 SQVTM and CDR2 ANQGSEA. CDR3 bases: TGCAGCGTTGCGACAGGGGCTAATGAAAAACTGTTTTTT. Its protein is CSVATGANEKLFF.

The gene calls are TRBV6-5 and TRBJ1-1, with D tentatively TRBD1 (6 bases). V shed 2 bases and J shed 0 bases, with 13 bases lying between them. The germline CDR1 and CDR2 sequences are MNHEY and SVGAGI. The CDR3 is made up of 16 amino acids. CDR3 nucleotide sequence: TGTGCCAGCAGTTACCCCTCGCAGGGGCTGAACACTGAAGCTTTCTTT. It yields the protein CASSYPSQGLNTEAFF.

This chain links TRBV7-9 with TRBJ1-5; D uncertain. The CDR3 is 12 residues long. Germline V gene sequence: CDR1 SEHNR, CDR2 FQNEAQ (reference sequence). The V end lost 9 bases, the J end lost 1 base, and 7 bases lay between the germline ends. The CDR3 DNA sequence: TGTGCCAGTTCACTCAGCAATCAGCCCCAGCATTTT. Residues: CASSLSNQPQHF. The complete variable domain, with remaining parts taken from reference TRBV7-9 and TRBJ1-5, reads DTGVSQNPRHKITKRGQNVTFRCDPISEHNRLYWYRQTLGQGPEFLTYFQNEAQLEKSRLLSDRFSAERPKGSFSTLEIQRTEQGDSAMYLCASSLSNQPQHFGDGTRLSIL.

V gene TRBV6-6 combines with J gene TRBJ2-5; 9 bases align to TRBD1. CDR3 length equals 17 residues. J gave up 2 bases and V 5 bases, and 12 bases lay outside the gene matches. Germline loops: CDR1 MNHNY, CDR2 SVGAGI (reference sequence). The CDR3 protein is CASSRWGDRETQETQYF. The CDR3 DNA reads TGTGCCAGCAGTCGATGGGGGGACAGGGAGACTCAAGAGACCCAGTACTTC.

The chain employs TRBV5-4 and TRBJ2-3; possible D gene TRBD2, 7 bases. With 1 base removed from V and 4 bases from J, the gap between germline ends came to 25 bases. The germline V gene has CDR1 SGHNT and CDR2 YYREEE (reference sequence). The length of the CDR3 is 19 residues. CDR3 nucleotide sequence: TGTGCCAGCAGCTTGCCCAGCCTTGGCGGGAGAGGGGGGGCAGATACGCAGTATTTT. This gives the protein CASSLPSLGGRGGADTQYF.

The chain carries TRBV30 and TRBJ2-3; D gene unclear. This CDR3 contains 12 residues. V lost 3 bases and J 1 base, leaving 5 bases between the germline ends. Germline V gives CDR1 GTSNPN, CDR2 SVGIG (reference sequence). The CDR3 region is CAWRLRTDTQYF. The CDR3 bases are TGTGCCTGGAGGCTACGCACAGATACGCAGTATTTT. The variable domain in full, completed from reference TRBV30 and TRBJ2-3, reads SQTIHQWPATLVQPVGSPLSLECTVEGTSNPNLYWYRQAAGRGLQLLFYSVGIGQISSEVPQNLSASRPQDRQFILSSKKLLLSDSGFYLCAWRLRTDTQYFGPGTRLTVL.

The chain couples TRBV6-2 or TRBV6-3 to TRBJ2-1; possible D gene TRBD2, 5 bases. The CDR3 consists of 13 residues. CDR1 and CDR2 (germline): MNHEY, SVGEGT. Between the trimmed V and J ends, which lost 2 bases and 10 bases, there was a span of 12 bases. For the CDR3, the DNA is TGTGCCAGCAGTTACCTGGACCGAGGGGAGCAGTTCTTC. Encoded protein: CASSYLDRGEQFF.

CDR3: CASSLWAGPTDTQYF. DNA of the CDR3: TGTGCCAGCAGCCTGTGGGCGGGACCCACAGATACGCAGTATTTT. The rearrangement links TRBV11-3 to TRBJ2-3, with D possibly TRBD2 on 6 matching bases. Trimming took off 5 bases at V and 2 bases at J, with 14 bases between the two ends. The CDR3 has 15 residues. CDR1 is SGHNT, CDR2 YENEEA, per germline.

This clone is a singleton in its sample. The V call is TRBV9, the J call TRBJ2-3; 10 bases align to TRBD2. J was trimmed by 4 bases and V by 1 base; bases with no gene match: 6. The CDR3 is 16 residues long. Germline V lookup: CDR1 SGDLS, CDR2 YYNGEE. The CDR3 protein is CASSVQSGRAADTQYF. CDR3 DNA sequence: TGTGCCAGCAGCGTACAGAGCGGGAGGGCCGCAGATACGCAGTATTTT.

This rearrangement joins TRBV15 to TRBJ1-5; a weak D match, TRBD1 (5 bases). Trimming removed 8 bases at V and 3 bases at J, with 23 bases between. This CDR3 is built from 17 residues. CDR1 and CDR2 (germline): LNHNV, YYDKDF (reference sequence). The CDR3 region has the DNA TGTGCCACCCGTGGGCCAGGGATACCCCCCTTCAATCAGCCCCAGCATTTT. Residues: CATRGPGIPPFNQPQHF.

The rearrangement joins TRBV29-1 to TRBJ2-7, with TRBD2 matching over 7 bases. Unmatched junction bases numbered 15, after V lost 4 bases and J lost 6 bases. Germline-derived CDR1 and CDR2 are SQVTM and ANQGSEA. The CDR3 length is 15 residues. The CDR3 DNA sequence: TGCAGCGTTGGGGGTGGAGGCGGGAGAAATTTCGAGCAGTACGTC. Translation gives CSVGGGGGRNFEQYV.